The clone carrying this TCR beta chain showed up just a few times. TCRdb independently ran MiXCR on the 5' RACE reads; one entry per CDR3 protein. The sample lists 400,000 to 600,000 distinct CDR3 sequences, more than 20% occurring once. CDR1 is SGHRS and CDR2 is YFSETQ in the germline V gene. V was pared by 0 bases and J by 7 bases, with 15 bases of the junction left unmatched. The CDR3 contains 17 residues. The sample comes from a study of identical twins. This same sample was also part of a study on yellow fever vaccine responses in identical twins.

The specimen sequenced was CD4+ T cells sorted from blood. This chain uses TRBV5-1 with TRBJ1-2, with 7 nucleotides matching TRBD1. The origin of this receptor is a woman between 18 and 30 years old in good health. In DNA form, the CDR3 reads TGCGCCAGCAGCTTGGCGGCTTCGGGGCAGGGGGTGCCTGGCTACACCTTC. It yields the protein CASSLAASGQGVPGYTF.